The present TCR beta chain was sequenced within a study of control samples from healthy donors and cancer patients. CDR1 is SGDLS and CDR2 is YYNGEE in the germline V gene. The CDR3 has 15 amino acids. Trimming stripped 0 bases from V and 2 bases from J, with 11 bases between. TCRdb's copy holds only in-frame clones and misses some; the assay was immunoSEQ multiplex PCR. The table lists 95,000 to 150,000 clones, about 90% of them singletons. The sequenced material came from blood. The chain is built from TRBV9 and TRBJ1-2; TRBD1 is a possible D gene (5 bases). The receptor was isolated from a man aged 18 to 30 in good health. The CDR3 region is CASSVGGEVNYGYTF. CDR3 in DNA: TGTGCCAGCAGCGTAGGAGGGGAAGTAAACTATGGCTACACCTTC.